Below are 3 T cell receptor beta chains sequenced from a single sample in a study of shared clonotypes between healthy human individuals. The naive CD8 subset, CD45RO-negative cells positively selected for CCR7, excluded terminally differentiated effector memory CD45RA+ cells. Data came from immunoSEQ multiplex PCR; TCRdb stores just in-frame clones and leaves some out. The data contain fewer than 1 million clones, roughly 96% of them singletons. The sample taken for sequencing was naive CD8+ T cells sorted from blood. The source is a man between 25 and 39 years old in good health.

The gene calls are TRBV5-1 and TRBJ2-7, with 8 bases fitting TRBD1. V gave up 4 bases and J gave up 0 bases; unmatched junction bases: 6. This CDR3 contains 15 residues. Germline CDR1 reads SGHRS; CDR2 reads YFSETQ. The CDR3 nucleotides are TGCGCCAGCAGCCCCGGGACAGGATCCTCCTACGAGCAGTACTTC. This codes for CASSPGTGSSYEQYF.

This clone occurred a few times. The chain employs TRBV2 and TRBJ1-3; D ambiguous. Trimming took 11 bases from V and 4 from J, leaving 9 bases between them. CDR3 length: 11 amino acids. CDR1 and CDR2 from the germline V gene are SNHLY and FYNNEI. CDR3 bases: TGTGCCGAAAGGACCGGAAACACCATATATTTT. Translated: CAERTGNTIYF.

This chain links TRBV27 with TRBJ2-2, with D tentatively TRBD2 (5 bases). Germline V gene lookup returns CDR1 MNHEY and CDR2 SMNVEV (reference sequence). The length of the CDR3 is 14 residues. V lost 3 bases and J lost 4, with 9 bases in between. CDR3 region: CASSLVAGTGELFF. CDR3 bases: TGTGCCAGCAGTTTGGTGGCGGGCACCGGGGAGCTGTTTTTT.